These 13 T cell receptor beta chains originate from one sample sequenced in a study of cytomegalovirus exposure and HLA in healthy donors. Primers included in the PCR were 60 Vbeta and 13 Jbeta primers. Profiling relied on immunoSEQ multiplex PCR, and the TCRdb table lists in-frame clones only, not all of them. Altogether about 120,000 clones are present, over 60% being singletons, with the ten largest covering roughly 8.6%. The sequencing sample was made of PBMCs. These receptors came from a woman aged 40 to 50 in good health and CMV-seropositive.

The V and J genes are TRBV6-1 and TRBJ2-7; no clear D gene. Germline CDR1 reads MNHNS; CDR2 reads SASEGT. The CDR3 is made up of 15 amino acids. The V gene lost 0 bases and the J gene lost 2 bases, with 11 bases spanning the gap. The CDR3 loop reads CASSEAAVQTYEQYF. CDR3 DNA sequence: TGTGCCAGCAGTGAAGCCGCGGTCCAAACCTACGAGCAGTACTTC.

J is TRBJ2-3 and V is TRBV27; 7 nucleotides match TRBD2. Germline loops: CDR1 MNHEY, CDR2 SMNVEV (reference sequence). V lost 2 bases, J lost 5 bases, and 13 bases stayed unmatched. This CDR3 comprises 17 residues. CDR3 sequence: CASSLIRSGVLRDTQYF. CDR3 coding DNA: TGTGCCAGCAGTTTAATTCGGAGCGGGGTCTTGAGAGATACGCAGTATTTT.

Concerning this clone: Other DNA sequences within the sample encode an identical CDR3. The rearrangement links TRBV14 to TRBJ2-5; D not resolved. This CDR3 has 14 residues. In germline, CDR1 is SGHDN, CDR2 FVKESK. Between the trimmed V and J ends, which lost 4 bases and 2 bases, there was a span of 11 bases. This CDR3 is CASSLNRNQETQYF. The CDR3 DNA reads TGTGCCAGCAGCCTAAACAGAAATCAAGAGACCCAGTACTTC.

The chain carries TRBV6-1 and TRBJ2-5, with D unclear. Germline CDR1 is MNHNS and CDR2 is SASEGT. V gave up 6 bases and J gave up 5 bases, with 10 bases separating them. The CDR3 has 12 residues. CDR3 sequence (DNA): TGTGCCAGCAGCCTCTATGCGGAGACCCAGTACTTC. Protein: CASSLYAETQYF.

V is TRBV18 and J is TRBJ1-6; D is perhaps TRBD1 (6 bases). The CDR3 runs to 14 residues. Per germline, CDR1 KGHSH and CDR2 LQKENI. The V end was cut by 2 bases, the J end by 5 bases, with 7 bases between. The CDR3 spells CASSPRQDNSPLHF. The CDR3 bases are TGTGCCAGCTCACCAAGACAGGATAATTCACCCCTCCACTTT.

This clone was counted only a few times. The chain carries TRBV6-1 and TRBJ2-7, with TRBD1 matching over 7 bases. Germline lookup yields CDR1 MNHNS and CDR2 SASEGT. V shed 6 bases, J shed 5 bases, and the junction held 10 bases outside the gene matches. This CDR3 contains 14 residues. The CDR3 DNA reads TGTGCCAGCAGCCGACCGGGACAGTCTAACGAGCAGTACTTC. It translates to CASSRPGQSNEQYF.

The rearrangement uses TRBV19 and TRBJ2-1; the match to TRBD2 covers 8 bases. Germline V gene sequence: CDR1 LNHDA, CDR2 SQIVND (reference sequence). V lost 8 bases and J lost 7; bases outside the gene matches: 4. The CDR3 is 12 residues long. In DNA, the CDR3 is TGTGCCAGTCGGGGGGGCAGGAATGAGCAGTTCTTC. Translated: CASRGGRNEQFF.

The rearrangement links TRBV10-2 to TRBJ1-6; D unresolved. The CDR3 is 13 residues long. Germline CDR1 WSHSY, CDR2 SAAADI. V was trimmed by 2 bases and J by 7 bases, leaving 6 bases between them. CDR3 amino acids: CASSENTNSPLHF. The CDR3 nucleotides are TGCGCCAGCAGTGAGAACACAAATTCACCCCTCCACTTT.

Details on this clone: A junction boundary mismatches the germline segment, possibly from a read error. The genes are TRBV10-3 and TRBJ2-1; 11 nucleotides agree with TRBD1. The CDR3 consists of 15 residues. Germline loops: CDR1 ENHRY, CDR2 SYGVKD. CDR3 amino acids: CASSEGTGGHNEQFF. The CDR3 DNA reads as TGTGCCAGCAGTGAAGGGACAGGGGGGCACAATGAGCAGTTCTTC.

The chain links TRBV30 to TRBJ2-3; a possible D gene is TRBD2 (6 bases). The CDR3 length is 13 residues. V lost 5 bases to trimming and J lost 11 bases, with 20 bases between them. Germline CDR1 GTSNPN, CDR2 SVGIG (reference sequence). The CDR3 nucleotides are TGTGCCTGGGATGTTGTAGCGGCGTCCAGGCAGTATTTT. Its translation: CAWDVVAASRQYF.

The rearrangement uses TRBV15 and TRBJ1-1, with unresolved D. The V end was cut by 0 bases, the J end by 1 base, with 3 bases between. This CDR3 spans 13 amino acids. Looked up from germline, CDR1 is LNHNV and CDR2 is YYDKDF (reference sequence). The DNA for the CDR3 is TGTGCCACCAGCAGAGACTCGAACACTGAAGCTTTCTTT. Amino acids: CATSRDSNTEAFF.

The chain recombines TRBV6-6 with TRBJ1-1; D perhaps matches TRBD1 (5 bases). The CDR3 extends over 13 amino acids. Deletions cut 7 bases from V and 4 bases from J, with 13 bases between. Germline CDR1 reads MNHNY; CDR2 reads SVGAGI (reference sequence). The CDR3 region has the DNA TGTGCCAGCACAAAGGGGCAAGGCACTGAAGCTTTCTTT. Translating it yields CASTKGQGTEAFF.

The table lists this clone with a few counts. The chain joins TRBV5-1 to TRBJ1-1; TRBD1 matches 11 bases. Germline values: CDR1 SGHRS, CDR2 YFSETQ. Trimming removed 1 base from V and 2 bases from J; junction bases left unmatched: 4. The CDR3 is made up of 16 amino acids. The CDR3 protein is CASSLTGQGANTEAFF. The CDR3 DNA follows: TGCGCCAGCAGCTTGACCGGACAGGGGGCCAACACTGAAGCTTTCTTT.